A selection of T cell receptor beta chains follows, all from one sample in a study of cytomegalovirus exposure and HLA in healthy donors. Method: immunoSEQ multiplex PCR; TCRdb's copy keeps in-frame clones and lacks some. The data contain about 220,000 clones, under 95% of them singletons. Sequencing was performed on PBMCs. These receptors were taken from a woman aged 18-29 years in good health and CMV-seronegative. The CDR3 runs from the conserved cysteine through the conserved F or W. The D gene is left open where the match is weak. Rows give clone size only sometimes, using once, few, many, or a class for an expanded clone.

NA | TRBJ2-7 | TRBD2 | TRBV7-8 | CASSPPGLADSGREQYF | TGTGCCAGCAGCCCGCCGGGCCTAGCGGACTCTGGCAGGGAGCAGTACTTC
NA | TRBJ2-7 | NA | TRBV5-5 | CASSPPDRWGYEQYF | TGTGCCAGCAGCCCCCCAGACAGATGGGGTTACGAGCAGTACTTC
once | TRBJ2-1 | TRBD1 | TRBV5-4 | CASSLAPGQGPFGEQFF | TGTGCCAGCAGTCTCGCTCCGGGACAGGGGCCTTTCGGCGAGCAGTTCTTC
NA | TRBJ2-5 | TRBD2 | TRBV18 | CASSTRLAQETQYF | TGTGCCAGCTCAACCCGACTAGCTCAAGAGACCCAGTACTTC
NA | TRBJ2-7 | TRBD1 | TRBV7-8 | CASTLLSGQGLHEQYF | TGTGCCAGCACCCTTCTATCCGGACAGGGTCTCCACGAGCAGTACTTC
NA | TRBJ2-5 | NA | TRBV19 | CASSAHRAEKKETQYF | TGTGCCAGTAGTGCGCACAGGGCTGAAAAGAAAGAGACCCAGTACTTC
once | TRBJ2-7 | TRBD2 | TRBV4-1 | CASSQGSGRIYEQYF | TGCGCCAGCAGCCAAGGTAGCGGGAGGATCTACGAGCAGTACTTC
once | TRBJ2-7 | TRBD2 | TRBV11-3 | CASSLGVAGEGDEQYF | TGTGCCAGCAGCTTAGGAGTAGCGGGAGAGGGCGACGAGCAGTACTTC
NA | TRBJ1-5 | TRBD1 | TRBV6-1 | CASSATGDNQPQHF | TGTGCCAGCAGTGCGACAGGGGACAATCAGCCCCAGCATTTT
few | TRBJ2-5 | TRBD1 | TRBV18 | CASSPSRQGIETQYF | TGTGCCAGCTCACCATCGAGACAGGGTATAGAGACCCAGTACTTC
NA | TRBJ2-7 | TRBD1 | TRBV29-1 | CSVASWTGYGYEQYF | TGCAGCGTGGCTTCTTGGACAGGATACGGCTACGAGCAGTACTTC
NA | TRBJ1-5 | TRBD1 | TRBV5-8 | CASSLTGAGGVPQHF | TGTGCCAGCAGCTTAACAGGGGCCGGTGGCGTGCCCCAGCATTTT
NA | TRBJ1-3 | TRBD1 | TRBV19 | CASRGQGSGNTIYF | TGTGCCAGTAGGGGACAGGGCTCTGGAAACACCATATATTTT
NA | TRBJ2-7 | NA | TRBV5-5 | CASSLQTGEQYF | TGTGCCAGCAGCTTGCAAACGGGGGAGCAGTACTTC
NA | TRBJ2-5 | TRBD1 | TRBV23-1 | CASSQSEQGIETQYF | TGCGCCAGCAGTCAATCGGAACAGGGGATAGAGACCCAGTACTTC
NA | TRBJ1-2 | NA | TRBV4-1 | CASSQDTGLSSGYTF | TGCGCCAGCAGCCAAGACACAGGGCTTTCATCTGGCTACACCTTC
NA | TRBJ1-6 | NA | TRBV28 | CASSPGHDSPLHF | TGTGCCAGCAGTCCAGGGCACGATTCACCCCTCCACTTT
NA | TRBJ1-4 | NA | TRBV30 | CAWSVVTGEKLFF | TGTGCCTGGAGTGTGGTGACAGGTGAAAAACTGTTTTTT
NA | TRBJ1-3 | TRBD1 | TRBV5-3 | CARSSNGQGFSGNTIYF | TGTGCCAGAAGCTCAAACGGACAGGGATTCTCTGGAAACACCATATATTTT
NA | TRBJ1-2 | TRBD1 | TRBV5-6 | CASSLGQGAAFGYTF | TGTGCCAGCAGCCTCGGACAGGGGGCGGCTTTTGGCTACACCTTC
NA | TRBJ1-4 | NA | TRBV4-1 | CASSQPAGPPKLFF | TGCGCCAGCAGCCAACCCGCGGGCCCCCCAAAACTGTTTTTT
NA | TRBJ2-7 | TRBD1 | TRBV27 | CASSFSGQGIYEQYF | TGTGCCAGCAGTTTTTCGGGACAGGGGATCTACGAGCAGTACTTC
NA | TRBJ2-1 | NA | TRBV10-2 | CASSESSLTNEQFF | TGCGCCAGCAGTGAGTCTTCCCTAACCAATGAGCAGTTCTTC
NA | TRBJ2-3 | NA | TRBV2 | CASKTLAGLDTQYF | TGTGCCAGCAAAACACTAGCTGGCTTAGATACGCAGTATTTT
NA | TRBJ1-2 | NA | TRBV28 | CASSTFYGYTF | TGTGCCAGCAGTACTTTCTATGGCTACACCTTC
NA | TRBJ2-7 | TRBD2 | TRBV7-9 | CASSTLAGKYEQYF | TGTGCCAGCAGCACCCTAGCGGGGAAATACGAGCAGTACTTC
NA | TRBJ2-1 | TRBD2 | TRBV27 | CASSLGTSGDNEQFF | TGTGCCAGCAGTCTCGGGACTAGCGGAGACAATGAGCAGTTCTTC